This T cell receptor beta chain is from a study of blood T cell repertoires in COVID-19. Study at large: T cells, B-cell-depleted T cells, or PBMCs provided the cDNA or gDNA that served as material.

In the study's own analysis: Nucleated cell number was recorded as an estimate derived from reference gene primer amplification. Assay used: immunoSEQ multiplex PCR; TCRdb lists only in-frame clones, some missing. Clone size and V and J calls were adopted from that table, with D and trimming inferred from the DNA. The table records tens of thousands of clones, approximately 84% of them present only once. Germline V gene data show CDR1 as KGHDR and CDR2 as SFDVKD. Between the trimmed V and J ends, which lost 9 bases and 6 bases, there was a span of 12 bases. The CDR3 length is 12 residues. The source material was peripheral blood. The receptor's source is a human donor in a cohort sampled during active COVID-19. The chain recombines TRBV24-1 with TRBJ2-3; perhaps TRBD2 as D (5 bases). CDR3 sequence: CATASSGDTQYF. The CDR3 DNA is TGTGCCACCGCGAGCTCGGGGGATACGCAGTATTTT.